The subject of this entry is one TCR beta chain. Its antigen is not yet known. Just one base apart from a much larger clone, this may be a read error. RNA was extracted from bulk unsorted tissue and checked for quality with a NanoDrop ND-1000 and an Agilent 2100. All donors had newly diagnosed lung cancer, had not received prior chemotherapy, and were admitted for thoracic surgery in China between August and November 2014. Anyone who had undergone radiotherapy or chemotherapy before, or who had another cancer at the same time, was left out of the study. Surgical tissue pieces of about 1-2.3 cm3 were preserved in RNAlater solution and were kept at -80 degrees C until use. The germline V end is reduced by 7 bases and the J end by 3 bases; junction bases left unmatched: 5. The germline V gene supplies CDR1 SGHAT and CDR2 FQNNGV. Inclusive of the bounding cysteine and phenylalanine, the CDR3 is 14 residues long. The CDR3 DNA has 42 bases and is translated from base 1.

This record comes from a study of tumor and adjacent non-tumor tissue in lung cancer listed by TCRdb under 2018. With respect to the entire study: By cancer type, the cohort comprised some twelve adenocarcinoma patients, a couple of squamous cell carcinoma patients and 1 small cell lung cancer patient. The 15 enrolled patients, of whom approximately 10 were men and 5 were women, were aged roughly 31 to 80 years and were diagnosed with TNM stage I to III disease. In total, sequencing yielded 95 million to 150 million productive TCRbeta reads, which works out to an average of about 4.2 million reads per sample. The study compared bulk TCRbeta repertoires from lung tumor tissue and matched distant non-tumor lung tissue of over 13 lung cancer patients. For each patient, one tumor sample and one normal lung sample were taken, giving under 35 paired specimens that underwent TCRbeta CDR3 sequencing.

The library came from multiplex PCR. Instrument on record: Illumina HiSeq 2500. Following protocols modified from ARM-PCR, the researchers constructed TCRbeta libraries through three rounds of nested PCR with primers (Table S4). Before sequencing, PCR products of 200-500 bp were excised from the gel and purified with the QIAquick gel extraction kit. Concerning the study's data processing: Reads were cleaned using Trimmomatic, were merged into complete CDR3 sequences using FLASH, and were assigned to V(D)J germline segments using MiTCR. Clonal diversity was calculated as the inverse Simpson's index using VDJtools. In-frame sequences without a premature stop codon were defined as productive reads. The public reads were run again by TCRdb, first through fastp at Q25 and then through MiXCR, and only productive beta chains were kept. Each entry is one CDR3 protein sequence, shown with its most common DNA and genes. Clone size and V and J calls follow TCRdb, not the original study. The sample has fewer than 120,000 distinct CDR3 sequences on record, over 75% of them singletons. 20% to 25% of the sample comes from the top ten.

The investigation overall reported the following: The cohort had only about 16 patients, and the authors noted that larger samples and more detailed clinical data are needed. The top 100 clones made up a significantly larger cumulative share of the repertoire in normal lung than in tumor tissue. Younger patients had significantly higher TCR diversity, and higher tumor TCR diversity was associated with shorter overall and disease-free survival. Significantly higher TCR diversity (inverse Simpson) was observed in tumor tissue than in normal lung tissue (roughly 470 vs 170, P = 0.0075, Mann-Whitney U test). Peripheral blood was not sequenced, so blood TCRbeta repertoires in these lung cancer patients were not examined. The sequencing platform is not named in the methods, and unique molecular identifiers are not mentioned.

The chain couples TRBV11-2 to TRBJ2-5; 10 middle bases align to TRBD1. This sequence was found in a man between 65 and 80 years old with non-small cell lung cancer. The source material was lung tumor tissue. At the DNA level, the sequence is TGTGCCAGCAACTCAGGACAGGGGGAAGAGACCCAGTACTTC. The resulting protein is CASNSGQGEETQYF.